These T cell receptor beta chains were read from a single sample in a study of T cell responses to AZD1222 COVID-19 vaccine. Using immunoSEQ multiplex PCR, the repertoire was profiled, and TCRdb retains in-frame clones only, with some absent. The repertoire has about 120,000 clones, about 85% of them found once; the top ten carry approximately 5.9%. Here the sequenced sample was peripheral blood, taken on day 0 of AZD1222 vaccination. Receptor source: an adult in good health. Each CDR3 is given with its conserved first and last residue. A D gene is named only where the DNA matches it firmly. Rows give clone size only sometimes, using once, few, many, or a class for an expanded clone.

abundance	j_gene	v_gene	d_gene	CDR3aa	CDR3nt
.	TRBJ2-7	TRBV18	.	CASSPATAESYEQYF	TGTGCCAGCTCACCAGCCACGGCGGAGTCCTACGAGCAGTACTTC
.	TRBJ2-4	TRBV28	.	CASSLSDTIQYF	TGTGCCAGCAGTTTATCGGACACCATTCAGTACTTC
.	TRBJ1-2	TRBV3-1/TRBV3-2	.	CASSPQTGDGYTF	TGTGCCAGCAGCCCCCAGACAGGCGATGGCTACACCTTC
.	TRBJ1-1	TRBV28	.	CASSLIRSYAEAFF	TGTGCCAGCAGTTTGATTCGGAGCTACGCTGAAGCTTTCTTT
.	TRBJ1-1	TRBV19	.	CASRGLGASGVNTEAFF	TGTGCCAGTAGGGGTCTGGGGGCTTCAGGGGTGAACACTGAAGCTTTCTTT
.	TRBJ2-1	TRBV19	.	CASNPRQANEQFF	TGTGCCAGTAACCCCCGACAGGCCAATGAGCAGTTCTTC
many	TRBJ1-5	TRBV7-2	.	CASSLMGGVSSNQPQHF	TGTGCCAGCAGCTTAATGGGGGGGGTCTCGTCCAATCAGCCCCAGCATTTT
.	TRBJ1-2	TRBV5-6	TRBD1	CASSFEQGFDYGYTF	TGTGCCAGCAGCTTTGAACAGGGGTTCGACTATGGCTACACCTTC
.	TRBJ2-7	TRBV28	.	CASSLTGTLYEQYF	TGTGCCAGCAGCCTTACAGGGACCTTATACGAGCAGTACTTC
.	TRBJ1-1	TRBV5-4	.	CASSSAGEGAEAFF	TGTGCCAGCAGCTCCGCGGGCGAGGGCGCTGAAGCTTTCTTT
.	TRBJ1-6	TRBV3-1/TRBV3-2	.	CASSQDSTGGSPLHF	TGTGCCAGCAGCCAAGATTCAACGGGGGGATCACCCCTCCACTTT
.	TRBJ1-1	TRBV4-1	.	CASSQGGRPEAFF	TGCGCCAGCAGCCAAGGCGGCCGTCCTGAAGCTTTCTTT
.	TRBJ1-1	TRBV5-1	.	CASSFSSPGVTEAFF	TGCGCCAGCAGCTTTTCATCCCCGGGGGTCACTGAAGCTTTCTTT
.	TRBJ2-6	TRBV4-3	.	CASSQDVPHSGANVLTF	TGCGCCAGCAGCCAAGACGTCCCCCACTCCGGGGCCAACGTCCTGACTTTC
.	TRBJ1-2	TRBV20-1	.	CSAQAGYGYTF	TGCAGTGCCCAGGCGGGCTATGGCTACACCTTC
once	TRBJ1-5	TRBV28	.	CASTTEPSQPQHF	TGTGCCAGCACCACAGAACCCAGTCAGCCCCAGCATTTT